This record looks at one T cell receptor beta chain sequence and its context. Its cognate antigen is unknown. The PCR was carried out with 60 Vbeta primers and 13 Jbeta primers. Assay: immunoSEQ multiplex PCR; the TCRdb copy retains only in-frame clones and omits some. The profile shows a few hundred thousand clones, over 70% of them singletons. These data come from a study of cytomegalovirus exposure and HLA in healthy donors. Study results and limitations: In the analysis, some V segments, TRBV6-2 and TRBV6-3 included, were excluded as indistinguishable.

Healthy individuals who donated bone marrow served as the donors. The CDR3 has 14 amino acids. V lost 5 bases, J lost 6 bases, and 4 bases stayed unmatched. Germline CDR1 reads SGHNT; CDR2 reads YENEEA. This clonotype was obtained from a woman aged 55 to 70 in good health and CMV-seropositive. The sequenced sample was PBMCs. The chain recombines TRBV11-3 with TRBJ2-1, with 10 nucleotides matching TRBD2. CDR3 bases: TGTGCCAGCAGCGGCGAGCGGGGGGGCAATGAGCAGTTCTTC. Its protein product is CASSGERGGNEQFF.